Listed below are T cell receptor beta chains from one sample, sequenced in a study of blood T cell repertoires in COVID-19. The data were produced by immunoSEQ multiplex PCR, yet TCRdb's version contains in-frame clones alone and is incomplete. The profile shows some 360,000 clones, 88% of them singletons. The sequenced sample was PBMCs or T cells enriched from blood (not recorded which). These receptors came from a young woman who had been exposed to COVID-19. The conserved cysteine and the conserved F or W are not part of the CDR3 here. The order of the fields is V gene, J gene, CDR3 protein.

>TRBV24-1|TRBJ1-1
ATRDNRGRDTEAF
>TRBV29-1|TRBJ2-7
SAYRDRDEQY
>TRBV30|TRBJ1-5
AWDLPGAGYSNQPQH
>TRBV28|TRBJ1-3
ASSSLGAGRSNSGNTIY
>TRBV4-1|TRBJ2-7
ASSLGLAGAYEQY
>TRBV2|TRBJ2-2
ASITGGVGELF
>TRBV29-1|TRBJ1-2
SASGGLRGGYT
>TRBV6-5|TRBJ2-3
ASRGGRRADTQY
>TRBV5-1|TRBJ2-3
ASSPRTSDVGTQY
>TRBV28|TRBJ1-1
ASNTGGGARTEAF
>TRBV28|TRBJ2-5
ASSLVNQETQY
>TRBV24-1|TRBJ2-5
ATSDPVGGAVQETQY
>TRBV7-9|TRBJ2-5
ASSSEVWTQY
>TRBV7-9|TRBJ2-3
ASGTSGGGHTDTQY
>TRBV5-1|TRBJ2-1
ASSLAGVASDEQF
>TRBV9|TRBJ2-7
ASSVGTGSRFTGYEQY
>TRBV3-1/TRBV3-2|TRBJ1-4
ASSQRTGRNEKLF
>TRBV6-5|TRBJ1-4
ASSYSQGTNEKLF
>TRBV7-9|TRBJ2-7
ASSLDTRTYEQY
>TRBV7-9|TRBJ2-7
ASSLALHGEGPY
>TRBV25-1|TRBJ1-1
ASSRQGGTEAF
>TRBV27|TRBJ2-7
ASSSGQGASYEQY
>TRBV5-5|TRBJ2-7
ASSLLAGVSGEQY
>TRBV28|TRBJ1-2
ASSLGGYGYT
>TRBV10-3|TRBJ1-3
AIRPGTGGNTIY
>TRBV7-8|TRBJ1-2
ASSSRDRGDGYT
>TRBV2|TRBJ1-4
ASSEAGGALYEKLF
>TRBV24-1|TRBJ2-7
ATSGSGTERDEQY
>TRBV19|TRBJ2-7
ASSIETGRGQY
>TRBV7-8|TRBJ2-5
ASSPVAGAWN
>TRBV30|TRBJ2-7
AWSHAYEQY
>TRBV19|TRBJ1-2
ASTPRLQGLNYGYT
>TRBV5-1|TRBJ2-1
ASSTTSGAYNEQF
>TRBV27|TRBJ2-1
ASSLWPSRDNEQF
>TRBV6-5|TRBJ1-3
ASSYSGAGLGNTIY
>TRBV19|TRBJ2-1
ASSMGSGSSYNEQF
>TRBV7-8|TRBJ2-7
ASSLVGGAGYEQY
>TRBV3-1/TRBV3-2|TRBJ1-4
ASSQFQASATNEKLF
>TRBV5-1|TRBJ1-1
ASSFYPNAQNTEAF
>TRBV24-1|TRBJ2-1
ATSDLATSGNAEQF
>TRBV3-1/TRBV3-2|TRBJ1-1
ASSHFDRVAYF
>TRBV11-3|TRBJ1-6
ASSPQRYNSPLH
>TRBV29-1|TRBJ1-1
SVDRGVGF
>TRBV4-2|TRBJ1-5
ASSRQVDQPQH
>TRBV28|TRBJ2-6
ASRDTGSGANVLT
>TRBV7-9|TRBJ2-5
ASSPWTGTRGGETQY
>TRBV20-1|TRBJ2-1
SARPGTGEI
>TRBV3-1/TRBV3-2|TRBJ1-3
ASSPQGMLFGNTIY